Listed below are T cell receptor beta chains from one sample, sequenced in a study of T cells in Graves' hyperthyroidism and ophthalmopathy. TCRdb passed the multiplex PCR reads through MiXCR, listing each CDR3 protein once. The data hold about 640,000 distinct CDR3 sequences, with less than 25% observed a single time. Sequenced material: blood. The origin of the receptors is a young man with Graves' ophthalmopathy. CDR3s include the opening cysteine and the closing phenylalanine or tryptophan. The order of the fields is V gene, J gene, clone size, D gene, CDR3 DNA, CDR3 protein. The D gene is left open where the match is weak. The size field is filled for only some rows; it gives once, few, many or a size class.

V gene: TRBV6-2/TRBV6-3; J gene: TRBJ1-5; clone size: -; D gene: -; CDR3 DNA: TGTGCCAGCAGTTTTGCAGGGAAGAGGAGCAATCAGCCCCAGCATTTT; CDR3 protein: CASSFAGKRSNQPQHF
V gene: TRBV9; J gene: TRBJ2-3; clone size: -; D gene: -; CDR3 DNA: TGTGCCAGCAGCGTAGATGGAGCCCCAGATACGCAGTATTTT; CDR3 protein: CASSVDGAPDTQYF
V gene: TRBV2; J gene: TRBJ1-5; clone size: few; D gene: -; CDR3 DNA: TGTGCCAGCAGTGAAACTTTGGGGCCCCAGCATTTT; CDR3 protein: CASSETLGPQHF
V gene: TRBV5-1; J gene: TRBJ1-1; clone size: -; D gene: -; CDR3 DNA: TGCGCCAGCAGCTTTGGTGACAGGAACACTGAAGCTTTCTTT; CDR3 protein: CASSFGDRNTEAFF
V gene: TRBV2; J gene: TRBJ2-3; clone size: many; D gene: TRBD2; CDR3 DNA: TGTGCCACCCCGGGACTAGCGGTGACAGATACGCAGTATTTT; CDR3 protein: CATPGLAVTDTQYF
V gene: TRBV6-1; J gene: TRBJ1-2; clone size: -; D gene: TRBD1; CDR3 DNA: TGTGCCAGCAGTTCCTACCTGACAGGGGTGTATGGCTACACCTTC; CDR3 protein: CASSSYLTGVYGYTF
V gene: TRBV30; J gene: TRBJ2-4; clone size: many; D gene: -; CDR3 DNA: TGTGCCTGGAGTAATCCCCTGGGGGTAGCCAAAAACATTCAGTACTTC; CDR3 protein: CAWSNPLGVAKNIQYF
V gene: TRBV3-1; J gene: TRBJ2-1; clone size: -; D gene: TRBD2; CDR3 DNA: TGTGCCAGCAGCCAAGATCTCAGGGATAGCGGGAGTGAATCCTACAATGAGCAGTTCTTC; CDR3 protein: CASSQDLRDSGSESYNEQFF
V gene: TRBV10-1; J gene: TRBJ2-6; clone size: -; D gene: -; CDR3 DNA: TGCGCCAGCAGTTTGAGGGTTAGCGGCGGGTCTGGGGCCAACGTCCTGACTTTC; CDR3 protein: CASSLRVSGGSGANVLTF
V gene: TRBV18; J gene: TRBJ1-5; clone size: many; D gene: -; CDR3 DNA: TGTGCCAGCTCACGCCTGGGAGGGCAGGGCAATCAGCCCCAGCATTTT; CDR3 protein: CASSRLGGQGNQPQHF
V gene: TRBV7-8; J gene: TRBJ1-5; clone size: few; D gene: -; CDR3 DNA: TGTGCCAGCAGCTTAAGCGGGATTGGCAATCAGCCCCAGCATTTT; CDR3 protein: CASSLSGIGNQPQHF
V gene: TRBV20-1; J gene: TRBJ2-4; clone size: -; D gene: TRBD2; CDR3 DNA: TGCAGTGCTAGACTAGCGGGACCCCTTATAGCCAAAAACATTCAGTACTTC; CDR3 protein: CSARLAGPLIAKNIQYF
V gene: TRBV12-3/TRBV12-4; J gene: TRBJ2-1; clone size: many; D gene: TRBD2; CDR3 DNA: TGTGCCAGCGCAGGGAGGGATGAGCAGTTCTTC; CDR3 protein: CASAGRDEQFF
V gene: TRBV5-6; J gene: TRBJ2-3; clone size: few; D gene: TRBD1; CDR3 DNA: TGTGCCAGCAGGGCAGGGGACAGGAATCACCGTACGCAGTATTTT; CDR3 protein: CASRAGDRNHRTQYF
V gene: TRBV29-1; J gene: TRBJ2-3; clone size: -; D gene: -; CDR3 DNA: TGCAGCGTTGTGTCCGGGAGTAGAGATACGCAGTATTTT; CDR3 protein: CSVVSGSRDTQYF
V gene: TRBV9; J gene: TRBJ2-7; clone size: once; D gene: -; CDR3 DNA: TGTGCCAGCAGCATTACTCCCTCCTACGAGCAGTACTTC; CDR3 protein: CASSITPSYEQYF
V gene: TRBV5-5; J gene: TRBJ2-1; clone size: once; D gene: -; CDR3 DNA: TGTGCCAGCAGACTATTAGGAGGATCCTACAATGAGCAGTTCTTC; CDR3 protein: CASRLLGGSYNEQFF
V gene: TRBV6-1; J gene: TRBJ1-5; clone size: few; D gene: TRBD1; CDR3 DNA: TGTGCCAGCAGTGATACCGGGACAGGGATCGGTCAGCCCCAGCATTTT; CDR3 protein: CASSDTGTGIGQPQHF
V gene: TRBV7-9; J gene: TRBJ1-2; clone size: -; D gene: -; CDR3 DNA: TGTGCCAGCAGCTTAGGCGGGACGGGATACAACTATGGCTACACCTTC; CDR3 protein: CASSLGGTGYNYGYTF
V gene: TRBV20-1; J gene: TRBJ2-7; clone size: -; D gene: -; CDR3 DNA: TGCAGTGCTAGCTCGGAGCTGTACGAGCAGTACTTC; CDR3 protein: CSASSELYEQYF
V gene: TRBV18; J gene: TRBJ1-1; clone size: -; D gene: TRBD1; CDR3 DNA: TGTGCCAGCTCTTACGGGACAGGGGGGAGCACTGAAGCTTTCTTT; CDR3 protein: CASSYGTGGSTEAFF
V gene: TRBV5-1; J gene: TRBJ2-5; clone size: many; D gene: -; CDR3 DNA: TGCGCCAGCAGCCTTACTAGCTTACAAGAGACCCAGTACTTC; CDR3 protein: CASSLTSLQETQYF
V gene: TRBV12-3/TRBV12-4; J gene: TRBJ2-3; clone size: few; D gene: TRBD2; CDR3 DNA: TGTGCCAGCAGCGGACTAGCGGACTTCGACCGCTCTAGCACAGATACGCAGTATTTT; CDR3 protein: CASSGLADFDRSSTDTQYF
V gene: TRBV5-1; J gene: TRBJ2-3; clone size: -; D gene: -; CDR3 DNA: TGCGCCAGCAGCAACGGAGGGGCCCAGATGACAGATACGCAGTATTTT; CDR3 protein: CASSNGGAQMTDTQYF